What follows are 23 T cell receptor beta chains derived from one specimen sequenced in a study of blood T cell repertoires in COVID-19. Assay used: immunoSEQ multiplex PCR; TCRdb lists only in-frame clones, some missing. The table records 260,000 or so clones, under 90% of them present only once. Material: PBMCs or T cells enriched from blood (not recorded which). These receptor sequences come from a woman aged 40 to 50 who had been exposed to COVID-19.

V is TRBV29-1 and J is TRBJ2-3; the match to TRBD1 covers 10 bases. The CDR3 has 16 residues. Germline CDR1 SQVTM, CDR2 ANQGSEA. Unmatched junction bases numbered 7, after V lost 1 base and J lost 3 bases. The chain's CDR3 is CSVEGLGDRGTDTQYF. CDR3 sequence (DNA): TGCAGCGTTGAAGGTCTGGGGGACAGGGGAACAGATACGCAGTATTTT.

CDR3 coding DNA: TGTGCCAGCAGCCCCGACAGGGGGCGGGGCACTGAAGCTTTCTTT. It is translated as CASSPDRGRGTEAFF. The genes are TRBV6-6 and TRBJ1-1; 10 nucleotides line up with TRBD1. Per the germline V gene, CDR1 is MNHNY and CDR2 is SVGAGI (reference sequence). V lost 6 bases, J lost 4 bases, and 8 bases stayed unmatched. CDR3 length: 15 residues.

This clone was found a few times. The chain is built from TRBV30 and TRBJ2-1, with 8 bases identical to TRBD2. The CDR3 sequence is 13 residues long. V shed 7 bases and J 3 bases; nucleotides not matched to a gene: 5. Per the germline V gene, CDR1 is GTSNPN and CDR2 is SVGIG (reference sequence). CDR3 amino acids: CALTRGGYNEQFF. The DNA for the CDR3 is TGTGCCTTAACCCGGGGGGGCTACAATGAGCAGTTCTTC.

This clone has just one count. The J gene is TRBJ2-3, the V gene TRBV27, with TRBD2 identical over 7 bases. The junction had 5 bases not matched to a gene; V was cut back by 4 bases and J by 1 base. The CDR3 covers 15 residues. Germline assignment: CDR1 MNHEY and CDR2 SMNVEV (reference sequence). The CDR3 nucleotides are TGTGCCAGCAGTTCCCCCCTAGCGGGCACAGATACGCAGTATTTT. Translation: CASSSPLAGTDTQYF.

This clone was recorded at least ten times. The chain carries TRBV13 and TRBJ2-7; 9 bases line up with TRBD2. The CDR3 has 17 residues. CDR1 PRHDT and CDR2 FYEKMQ come from the germline V gene (reference sequence). V was clipped by 2 bases and J by 8 bases; unmatched bases: 16. In nucleotides, the CDR3 is TGTGCCAGCAGCTTAAGAGGAGGGCTAGCGGGGTCCAAGAAGCAGTACTTC. This translates into CASSLRGGLAGSKKQYF.

V and J are TRBV6-2 or TRBV6-3 and TRBJ1-6; 7 nucleotides match TRBD1. Per germline, CDR1 MNHEY and CDR2 SVGEGT. V shed 4 bases, J shed 0 bases, and the junction held 6 bases outside the gene matches. The CDR3 runs 17 residues. The CDR3 DNA sequence: TGTGCCAGCAGTTCCGGACAGGCGTTCTCCTATAATTCACCCCTCCACTTT. It specifies CASSSGQAFSYNSPLHF.

The chain links TRBV7-9 to TRBJ2-7, with TRBD2 identical over 8 bases. The CDR3 runs to 15 residues. In germline, CDR1 is SEHNR, CDR2 FQNEAQ (reference sequence). Unmatched junction bases numbered 7, after V lost 2 bases and J lost 4 bases. The CDR3 here is CASSLRGGLVYEQYF. Written as DNA, the CDR3 is TGTGCCAGCAGCTTACGGGGGGGCTTAGTTTACGAGCAGTACTTC.

This clone was seen at least ten times. The chain uses TRBV7-7 and TRBJ2-1, with TRBD2 identical over 14 bases. The CDR3 runs 18 residues. The V segment lost 1 base and the J segment 0 bases; nucleotides outside the gene matches: 2. Per germline, CDR1 SSHAT and CDR2 FNYEAQ (reference sequence). The CDR3 loop is CASSLGTSGGSSYNEQFF. In nucleotides, the CDR3 is TGTGCCAGCAGCTTAGGGACTAGCGGGGGGAGCTCCTACAATGAGCAGTTCTTC.

The CDR3 reads CASSSRGQSGGEQYF. Here the CDR3 DNA reads TGTGCCAGCAGCTCGAGGGGACAATCAGGTGGCGAGCAGTACTTC. V and J are TRBV7-9 and TRBJ2-7; D may be TRBD1 (6 bases). With 4 bases removed from V and 6 bases from J, the gap between germline ends came to 19 bases. The CDR3 covers 15 residues. Per the germline V gene, CDR1 is SEHNR and CDR2 is FQNEAQ (reference sequence).

This chain joins TRBV3-1 (or the pseudogene TRBV3-2) and TRBJ1-3; D perhaps matches TRBD1 (6 bases). Germline V CDR1 and CDR2: LGHDT, YNNKEL (reference sequence). V lost 3 bases to trimming and J lost 3 bases, with 9 bases between them. The CDR3 has 14 amino acids. The CDR3 DNA is TGTGCCAGCAGCCATCAGGGGATTGGAAACACCATATATTTT. This sequence encodes CASSHQGIGNTIYF.

The rearrangement uses TRBV4-3 and TRBJ1-2, with D perhaps TRBD1 (6 bases). CDR3 length: 15 residues. Trimming took 2 bases from V and 8 from J, leaving 18 bases between them. Germline CDR1 and CDR2: LGHNA and YSLEER. Here the CDR3 reads CASSQRQVVWQGYTF. The CDR3 nucleotides are TGCGCCAGCAGCCAACGACAGGTTGTATGGCAAGGCTACACCTTC.

The rearrangement links TRBV7-2 to TRBJ1-2; 7 positions agree with TRBD1. CDR1 SGHTA and CDR2 FQGNSA come from the germline V gene. The length of the CDR3 is 15 residues. Trimming cost V 3 bases and J 6 bases; bases outside gene matches: 10. CDR3 region: CASSFRGDRGNGYTF. The CDR3 DNA reads TGTGCCAGCAGCTTTAGGGGGGACAGAGGGAATGGCTACACCTTC.

The chain carries TRBV7-9 and TRBJ2-5, with TRBD1 matching over 9 bases. CDR1 and CDR2 from the germline V gene are SEHNR and FQNEAQ (reference sequence). The V and J ends lost 5 bases and 2 bases, in that order; junction bases with no gene match: 9. The CDR3 is 16 residues long. DNA of the CDR3: TGTGCCAGCAGCCTCCCGGGCGGGACAGGGCAAGAGACCCAGTACTTC. Protein sequence: CASSLPGGTGQETQYF. Filled out from reference TRBV7-9 and TRBJ2-5, the complete variable domain reads DTGVSQNPRHKITKRGQNVTFRCDPISEHNRLYWYRQTLGQGPEFLTYFQNEAQLEKSRLLSDRFSAERPKGSFSTLEIQRTEQGDSAMYLCASSLPGGTGQETQYFGPGTRLLVL.

The J gene is TRBJ2-3, the V gene TRBV5-1, with 7 bases identical to TRBD1. Germline CDR1 reads SGHRS; CDR2 reads YFSETQ. This CDR3 contains 14 residues. Trimming cost V 6 bases and J 6 bases; bases outside gene matches: 10. The CDR3 sequence is CASTSGQLEDTQYF. In nucleotides, the CDR3 is TGCGCCAGCACCTCGGGACAGTTGGAGGATACGCAGTATTTT.

This sequence joins TRBV4-3 and TRBJ1-5; D gene ambiguous. The CDR3 has 13 residues. Trimming pared 0 bases from V and 5 bases from J, leaving 5 bases between. Germline lookup yields CDR1 LGHNA and CDR2 YSLEER. The CDR3 DNA follows: TGCGCCAGCAGCCAAGATCCATATCAGCCCCAGCATTTT. Translation gives CASSQDPYQPQHF.

In this sample, this clone turned up a few times. V usage is TRBV5-1 and J usage is TRBJ2-7, with TRBD2 identical over 8 bases. The CDR3 covers 14 residues. Unmatched junction bases numbered 6, after V lost 4 bases and J lost 3 bases. The germline CDR1 and CDR2 sequences are SGHRS and YFSETQ. CDR3 DNA: TGCGCCAGCAGCCCCCGGGAGGGGAGCTACGAGCAGTACTTC. Translation gives CASSPREGSYEQYF.

This chain connects TRBV3-1 (or the pseudogene TRBV3-2) to TRBJ2-1; 7 bases are shared with TRBD2. CDR3 size: 17 residues. Germline assignment: CDR1 LGHDT and CDR2 YNNKEL (reference sequence). With 0 bases clipped from V and 2 bases from J, the junction kept 7 bases outside the gene matches. The CDR3, as DNA: TGTGCCAGCAGCCAAGATCGAAGCGGGAACCCCTACAATGAGCAGTTCTTC. Translated: CASSQDRSGNPYNEQFF.

The chain uses TRBV18 and TRBJ2-1, with TRBD1 matching over 10 bases. V dropped 4 bases and J dropped 6; count of bases not matched to a gene: 12. The length of the CDR3 is 17 residues. Germline V lookup: CDR1 KGHSH, CDR2 LQKENI. The CDR3 loop reads CASSQPQTGGFLNEQFF. CDR3 DNA: TGTGCCAGCTCACAACCGCAGACAGGGGGCTTCCTCAATGAGCAGTTCTTC.

CDR3 sequence: CASSPTMDRGTEAFF. CDR3 coding DNA: TGTGCCAGCAGCCCCACAATGGACAGGGGTACTGAAGCTTTCTTT. The V call is TRBV3-1 (or the pseudogene TRBV3-2), the J call TRBJ1-1; 9 bases are shared with TRBD1. Germline assignment: CDR1 LGHDT and CDR2 YNNKEL (reference sequence). Trimming cost V 4 bases and J 5 bases; bases outside gene matches: 8. The CDR3 contains 15 residues.

The chain combines TRBV21-1 with TRBJ2-1; the tabulated D call, TRBD1, remains unverified against the DNA. TRBV21-1 is annotated as a pseudogene. The CDR3 spans 14 residues. The CDR3 loop is CASRDRPSYNEQFF. The CDR3 DNA is TGTGCCAGCAGAGACAGGCCCTCCTACAATGAGCAGTTCTTC.

The rearrangement uses TRBV18 and TRBJ2-1; tentative D call: TRBD1 (5 bases). The length of the CDR3 is 14 residues. The ends were cut back, 3 bases at V and 6 bases at J, with 12 bases in the middle. Germline loops: CDR1 KGHSH, CDR2 LQKENI. The CDR3: CASSPFDRLNEQFF. DNA for the CDR3: TGTGCCAGCTCACCTTTTGACAGACTCAATGAGCAGTTCTTC.

The V gene is TRBV5-8, the J gene TRBJ1-4; TRBD1 agrees at 10 bases. Germline CDR1 SGHTS, CDR2 YDEGEE. CDR3 length equals 15 residues. With 0 bases clipped from V and 7 bases from J, the junction kept 3 bases outside the gene matches. CDR3 DNA sequence: TGTGCCAGCAGCTTGGCCGGGGACAGGGGTGAAAAACTGTTTTTT. Amino acids: CASSLAGDRGEKLFF.

V is TRBV27 and J is TRBJ1-2; TRBD1 is a possible D gene (6 bases). Germline V CDR1 and CDR2: MNHEY, SMNVEV (reference sequence). The CDR3 spans 14 residues. V lost 2 bases and J lost 2, with 9 bases in between. The CDR3 loop is CASSLGRGNYGYTF. The CDR3 DNA is TGTGCCAGCAGTTTAGGGAGGGGGAACTATGGCTACACCTTC.